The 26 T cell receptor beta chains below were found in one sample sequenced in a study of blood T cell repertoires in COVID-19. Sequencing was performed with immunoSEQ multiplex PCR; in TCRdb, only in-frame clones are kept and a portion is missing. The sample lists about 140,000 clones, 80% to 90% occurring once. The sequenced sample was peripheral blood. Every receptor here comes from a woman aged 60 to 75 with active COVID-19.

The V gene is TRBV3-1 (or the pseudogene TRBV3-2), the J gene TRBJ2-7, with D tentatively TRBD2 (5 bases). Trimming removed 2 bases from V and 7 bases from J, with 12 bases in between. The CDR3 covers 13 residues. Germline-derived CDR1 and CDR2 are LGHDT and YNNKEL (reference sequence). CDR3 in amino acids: CASSQFGGGEQYF. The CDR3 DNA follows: TGTGCCAGCAGCCAATTCGGAGGAGGAGAGCAGTACTTC.

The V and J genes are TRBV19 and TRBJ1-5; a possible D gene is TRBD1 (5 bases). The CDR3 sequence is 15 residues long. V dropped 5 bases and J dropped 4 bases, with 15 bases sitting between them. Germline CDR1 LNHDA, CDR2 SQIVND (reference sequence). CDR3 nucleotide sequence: TGTGCCAGTAGTCTCGTCGCGGCAGGGAATCAGCCCCAGCATTTT. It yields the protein CASSLVAAGNQPQHF. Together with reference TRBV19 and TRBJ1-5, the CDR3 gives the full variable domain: DGGITQSPKYLFRKEGQNVTLSCEQNLNHDAMYWYRQDPGQGLRLIYYSQIVNDFQKGDIAEGYSVSREKKESFPLTVTSAQKNPTAFYLCASSLVAAGNQPQHFGDGTRLSIL.

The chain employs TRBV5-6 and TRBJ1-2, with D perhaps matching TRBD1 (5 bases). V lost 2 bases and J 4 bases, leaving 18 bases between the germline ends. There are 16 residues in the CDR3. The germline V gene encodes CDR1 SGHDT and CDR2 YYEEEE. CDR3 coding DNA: TGTGCCAGCAGCTTTAGGTACGGGGGAGGGCCCTATGGCTACACCTTC. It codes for CASSFRYGGGPYGYTF.

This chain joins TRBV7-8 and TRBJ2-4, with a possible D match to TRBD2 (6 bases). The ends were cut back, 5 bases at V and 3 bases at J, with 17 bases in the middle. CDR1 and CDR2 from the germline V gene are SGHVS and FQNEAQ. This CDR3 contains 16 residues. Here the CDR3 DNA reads TGTGCCAGCAGCCCCCGGGCTGGGGAGGACAAAAACATTCAGTACTTC. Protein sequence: CASSPRAGEDKNIQYF.

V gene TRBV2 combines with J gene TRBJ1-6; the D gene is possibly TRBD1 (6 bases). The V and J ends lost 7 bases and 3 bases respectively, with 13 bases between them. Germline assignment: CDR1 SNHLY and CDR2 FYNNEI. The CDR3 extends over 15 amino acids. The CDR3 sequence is CASNQGKGYNSPLHF. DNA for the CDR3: TGTGCCAGCAACCAGGGGAAGGGCTATAATTCACCCCTCCACTTT.

The DNA for the CDR3 is TGTGCCAGCAGCTTAACCCCCTCGGCGACAGCCTATGGCTACACCTTC. The encoded protein is CASSLTPSATAYGYTF. The chain carries TRBV7-2 and TRBJ1-2; D might be TRBD1 (5 bases). The CDR3 runs to 16 residues. Germline CDR1 and CDR2: SGHTA and FQGNSA. The V end lost 2 bases, the J end lost 4 bases, and 17 bases lay between the germline ends.

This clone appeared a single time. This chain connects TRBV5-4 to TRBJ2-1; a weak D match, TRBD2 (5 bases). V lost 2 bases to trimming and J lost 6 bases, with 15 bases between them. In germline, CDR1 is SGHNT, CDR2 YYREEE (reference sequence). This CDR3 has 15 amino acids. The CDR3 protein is CASSLGSSSPNEQFF. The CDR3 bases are TGTGCCAGCAGCTTAGGGTCTAGCTCACCCAATGAGCAGTTCTTC.

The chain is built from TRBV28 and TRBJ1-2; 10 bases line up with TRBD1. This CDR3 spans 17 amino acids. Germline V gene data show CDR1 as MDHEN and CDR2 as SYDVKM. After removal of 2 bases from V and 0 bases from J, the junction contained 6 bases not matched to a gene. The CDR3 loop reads CASSLMGQGHPNYGYTF. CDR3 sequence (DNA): TGTGCCAGCAGTTTAATGGGACAGGGGCACCCTAACTATGGCTACACCTTC.

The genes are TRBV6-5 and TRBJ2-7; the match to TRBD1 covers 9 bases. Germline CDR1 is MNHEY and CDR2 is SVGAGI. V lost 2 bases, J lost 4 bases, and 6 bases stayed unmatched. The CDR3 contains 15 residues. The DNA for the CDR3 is TGTGCCAGCAGTTACCGAAGGACAGGGGAGTACGAGCAGTACTTC. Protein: CASSYRRTGEYEQYF.

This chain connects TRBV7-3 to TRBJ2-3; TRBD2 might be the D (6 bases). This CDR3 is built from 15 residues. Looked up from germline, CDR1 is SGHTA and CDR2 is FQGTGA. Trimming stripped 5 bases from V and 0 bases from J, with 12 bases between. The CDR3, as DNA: TGTGCCAGCAGCCCGATAGCGGCCAGCACAGATACGCAGTATTTT. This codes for CASSPIAASTDTQYF.

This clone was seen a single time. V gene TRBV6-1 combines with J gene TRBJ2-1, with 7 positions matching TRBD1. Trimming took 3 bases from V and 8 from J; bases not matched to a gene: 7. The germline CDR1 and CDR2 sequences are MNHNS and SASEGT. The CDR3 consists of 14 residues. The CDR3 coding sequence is TGTGCCAGCAGTGAGACAGGGTATGACGATGAGCAGTTCTTC. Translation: CASSETGYDDEQFF.

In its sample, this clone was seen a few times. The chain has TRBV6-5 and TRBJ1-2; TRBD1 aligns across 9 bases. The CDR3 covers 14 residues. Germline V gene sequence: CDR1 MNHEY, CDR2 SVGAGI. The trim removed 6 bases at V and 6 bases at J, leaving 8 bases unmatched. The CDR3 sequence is CASRRDRGDDGYTF. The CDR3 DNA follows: TGTGCCAGCAGAAGAGACAGGGGGGATGATGGCTACACCTTC.

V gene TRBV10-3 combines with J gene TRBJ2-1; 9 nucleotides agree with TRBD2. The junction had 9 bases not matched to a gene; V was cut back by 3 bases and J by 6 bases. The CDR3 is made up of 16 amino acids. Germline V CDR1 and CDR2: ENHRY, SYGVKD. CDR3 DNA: TGTGCCATCAGTGATCAGGAGGTAGCGGGAGTCAATGAGCAGTTCTTC. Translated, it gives CAISDQEVAGVNEQFF.

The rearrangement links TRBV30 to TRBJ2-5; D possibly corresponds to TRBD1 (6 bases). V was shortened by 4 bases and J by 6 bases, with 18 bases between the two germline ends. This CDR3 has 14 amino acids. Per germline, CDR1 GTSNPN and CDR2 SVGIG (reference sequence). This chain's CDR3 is CAWMDWNREKTQYF. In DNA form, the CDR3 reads TGTGCCTGGATGGATTGGAACAGGGAAAAGACCCAGTACTTC.

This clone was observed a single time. The CDR3 DNA is TGTGCCAGCAGGCAACACAGGGAGGGCGGGGAGCTGTTTTTT. It is translated as CASRQHREGGELFF. The chain uses TRBV25-1 and TRBJ2-2; possibly TRBD2 for D (7 bases). Germline loops: CDR1 MGHDK, CDR2 SYGVNS. The CDR3 totals 14 residues. Trimming stripped 6 bases from V and 7 bases from J, with 15 bases between.

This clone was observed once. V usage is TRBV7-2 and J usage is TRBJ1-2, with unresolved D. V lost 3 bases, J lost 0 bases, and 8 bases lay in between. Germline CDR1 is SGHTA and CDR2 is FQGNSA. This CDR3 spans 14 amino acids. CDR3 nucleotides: TGTGCCAGCAGCTTGGCCTCTCCTAACTATGGCTACACCTTC. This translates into CASSLASPNYGYTF.

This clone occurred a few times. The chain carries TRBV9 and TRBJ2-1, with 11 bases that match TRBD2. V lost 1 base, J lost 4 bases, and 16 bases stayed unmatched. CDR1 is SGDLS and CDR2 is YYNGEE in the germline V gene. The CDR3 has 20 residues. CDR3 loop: CASSVSFRGELAGEYNEQFF. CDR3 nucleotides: TGTGCCAGCAGCGTAAGCTTTAGGGGTGAACTAGCGGGAGAGTACAATGAGCAGTTCTTC. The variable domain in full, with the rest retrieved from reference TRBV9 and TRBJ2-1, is DSGVTQTPKHLITATGQRVTLRCSPRSGDLSVYWYQQSLDQGLQFLIQYYNGEERAKGNILERFSAQQFPDLHSELNLSSLELGDSALYFCASSVSFRGELAGEYNEQFFGPGTRLTVL.

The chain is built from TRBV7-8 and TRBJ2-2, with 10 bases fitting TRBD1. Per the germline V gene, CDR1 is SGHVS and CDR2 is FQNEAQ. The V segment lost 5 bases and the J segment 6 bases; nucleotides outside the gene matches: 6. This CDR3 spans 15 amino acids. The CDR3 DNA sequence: TGTGCCAGCAGCCCAAGACAGGGGGCGGCCGGGGAGCTGTTTTTT. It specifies CASSPRQGAAGELFF.

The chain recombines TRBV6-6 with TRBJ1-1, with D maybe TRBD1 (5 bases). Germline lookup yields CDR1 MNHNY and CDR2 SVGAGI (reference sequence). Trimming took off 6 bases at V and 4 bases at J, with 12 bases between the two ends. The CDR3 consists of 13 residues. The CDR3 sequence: CASSPGGSTEAFF. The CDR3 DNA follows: TGTGCCAGCAGCCCGGGGGGTAGCACTGAAGCTTTCTTT.

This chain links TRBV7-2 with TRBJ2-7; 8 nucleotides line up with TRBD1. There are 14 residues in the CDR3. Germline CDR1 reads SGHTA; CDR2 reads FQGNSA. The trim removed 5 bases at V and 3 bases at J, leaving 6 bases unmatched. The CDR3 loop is CASSTRGQFYEQYF. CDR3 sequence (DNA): TGTGCCAGCAGCACCAGGGGGCAGTTCTACGAGCAGTACTTC. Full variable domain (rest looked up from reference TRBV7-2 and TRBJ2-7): GAGVSQSPSNKVTEKGKDVELRCDPISGHTALYWYRQSLGQGLEFLIYFQGNSAPDKSGLPSDRFSAERTGGSVSTLTIQRTQQEDSAVYLCASSTRGQFYEQYFGPGTRLTVT.

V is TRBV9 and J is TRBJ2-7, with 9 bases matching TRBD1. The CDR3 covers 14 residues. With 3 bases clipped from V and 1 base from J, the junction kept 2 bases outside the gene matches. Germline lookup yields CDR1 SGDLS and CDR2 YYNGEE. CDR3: CASSGGQGSYEQYF. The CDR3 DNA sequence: TGTGCCAGCAGCGGAGGACAGGGGTCCTACGAGCAGTACTTC.

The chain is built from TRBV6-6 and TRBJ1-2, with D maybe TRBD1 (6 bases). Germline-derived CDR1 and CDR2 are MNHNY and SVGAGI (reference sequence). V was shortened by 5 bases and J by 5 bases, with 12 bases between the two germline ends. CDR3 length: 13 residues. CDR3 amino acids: CASSLGQHYGYTF. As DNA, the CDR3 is TGTGCCAGCAGTCTAGGACAGCATTATGGCTACACCTTC.

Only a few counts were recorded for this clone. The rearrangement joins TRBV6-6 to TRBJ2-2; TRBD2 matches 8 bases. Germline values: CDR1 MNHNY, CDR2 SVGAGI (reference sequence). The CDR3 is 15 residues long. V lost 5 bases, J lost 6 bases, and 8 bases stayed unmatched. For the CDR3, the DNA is TGTGCCAGCAGTGGGGCGGGAGGTACGGCCGGGGAGCTGTTTTTT. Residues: CASSGAGGTAGELFF.

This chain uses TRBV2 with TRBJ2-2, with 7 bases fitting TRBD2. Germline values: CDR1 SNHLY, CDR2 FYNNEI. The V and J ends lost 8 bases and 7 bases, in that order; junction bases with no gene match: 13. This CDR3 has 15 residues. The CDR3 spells CASGLAVRGVGELFF. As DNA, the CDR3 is TGTGCCAGCGGGCTAGCGGTGAGAGGGGTCGGGGAGCTGTTTTTT.

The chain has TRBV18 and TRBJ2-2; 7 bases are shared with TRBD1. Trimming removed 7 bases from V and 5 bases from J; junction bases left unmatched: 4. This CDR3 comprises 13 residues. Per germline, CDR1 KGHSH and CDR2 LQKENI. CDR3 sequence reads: CASLGQTTGELFF. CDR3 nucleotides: TGTGCCAGCTTGGGACAGACAACCGGGGAGCTGTTTTTT.

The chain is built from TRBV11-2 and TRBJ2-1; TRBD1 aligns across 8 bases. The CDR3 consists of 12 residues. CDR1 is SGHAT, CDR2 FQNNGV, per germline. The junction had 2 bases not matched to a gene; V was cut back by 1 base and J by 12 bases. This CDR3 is CASSLVRGPQFF. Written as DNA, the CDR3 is TGTGCCAGCAGCTTAGTCAGGGGGCCGCAGTTCTTC.